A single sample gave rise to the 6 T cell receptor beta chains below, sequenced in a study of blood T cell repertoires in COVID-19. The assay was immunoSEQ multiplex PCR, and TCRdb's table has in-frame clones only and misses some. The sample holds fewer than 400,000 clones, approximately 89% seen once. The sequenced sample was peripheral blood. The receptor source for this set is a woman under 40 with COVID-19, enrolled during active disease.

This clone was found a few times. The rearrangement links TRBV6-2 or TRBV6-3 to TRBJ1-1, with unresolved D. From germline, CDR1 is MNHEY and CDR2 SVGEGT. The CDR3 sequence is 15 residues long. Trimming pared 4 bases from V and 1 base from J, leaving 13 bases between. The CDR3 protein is CASSSLRQANTEAFF. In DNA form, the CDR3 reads TGTGCCAGCAGTTCACTCCGGCAGGCGAACACTGAAGCTTTCTTT.

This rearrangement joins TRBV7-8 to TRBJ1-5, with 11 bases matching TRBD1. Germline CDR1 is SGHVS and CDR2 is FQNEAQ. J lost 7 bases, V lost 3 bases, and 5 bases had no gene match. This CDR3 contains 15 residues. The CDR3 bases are TGTGCCAGCAGCTTCTCGGGACAGGGGGGCCAGCCCCAGCATTTT. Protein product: CASSFSGQGGQPQHF.

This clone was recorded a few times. CDR3 loop: CASSPGQGAGGSNEQFF. In nucleotides, the CDR3 is TGTGCCAGCTCACCCGGACAGGGGGCGGGTGGGTCCAATGAGCAGTTCTTC. J is TRBJ2-1 and V is TRBV18, with TRBD1 matching 11 bases. The CDR3 extends over 17 amino acids. Germline V lookup: CDR1 KGHSH, CDR2 LQKENI. The V gene end was trimmed by 3 bases and the J gene end by 6 bases; junction bases not matched to a gene: 10.

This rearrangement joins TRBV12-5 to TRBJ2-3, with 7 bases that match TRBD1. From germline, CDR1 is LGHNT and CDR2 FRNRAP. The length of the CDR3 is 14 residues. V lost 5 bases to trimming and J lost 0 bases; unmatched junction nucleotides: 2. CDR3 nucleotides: TGTGCTAGTGGTCAACAGGGGAGCACAGATACGCAGTATTTT. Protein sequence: CASGQQGSTDTQYF.

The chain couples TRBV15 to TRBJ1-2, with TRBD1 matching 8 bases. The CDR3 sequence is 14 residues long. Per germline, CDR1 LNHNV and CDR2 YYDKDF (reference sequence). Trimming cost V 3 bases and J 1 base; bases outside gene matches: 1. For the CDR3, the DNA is TGTGCCACCAGCAGGACAGGGGTTAACTATGGCTACACCTTC. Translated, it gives CATSRTGVNYGYTF.

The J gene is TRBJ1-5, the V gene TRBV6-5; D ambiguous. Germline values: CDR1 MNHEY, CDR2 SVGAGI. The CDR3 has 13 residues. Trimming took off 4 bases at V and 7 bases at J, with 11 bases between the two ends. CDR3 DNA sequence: TGTGCCAGCAGTTGGGCCCCACGGCAGCCCCAGCATTTT. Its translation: CASSWAPRQPQHF.